This T cell receptor beta chain was documented in a study of technical replicates of blood from a few donors (dated by TCRdb to the late 2010s). The CDR3 holds 15 amino acids from the cysteine to the phenylalanine. Only CDR3 DNA is held: 45 bases, read in frame from base 1. The germline V gene provides CDR1 MDHEN and CDR2 SYDVKM. V ends up 6 bases short and J 6 bases short, with an unmatched junction base count of 9. Libraries came from the immunoSEQ multiplex PCR assay. TCRdb's version of the immuneACCESS table is confined to in-frame rearrangements and falls short of the full clone set. An unresolved V gene accounts for under half of the shortfall where checked; the remainder is of unknown origin. Here the sample has about 83,000 clones; around 92% occur a single time. The ten most abundant clones make up 0.25% to 0.35% of the sample. Concerning this clone: The antigen it binds to is not known. Per-base quality was not reported, and no clone a single base away is much larger than it.

Sequenced material: T cells isolated from PBMCs. The V and J genes are TRBV28 and TRBJ2-1; the junction holds 9 bases that match TRBD2. The sequence was obtained from a human donor in good health. The CDR3 has the sequence CASSSVSGGINEQFF. The sequenced DNA is TGTGCCAGCAGCTCCGTGAGCGGGGGGATCAATGAGCAGTTCTTC.